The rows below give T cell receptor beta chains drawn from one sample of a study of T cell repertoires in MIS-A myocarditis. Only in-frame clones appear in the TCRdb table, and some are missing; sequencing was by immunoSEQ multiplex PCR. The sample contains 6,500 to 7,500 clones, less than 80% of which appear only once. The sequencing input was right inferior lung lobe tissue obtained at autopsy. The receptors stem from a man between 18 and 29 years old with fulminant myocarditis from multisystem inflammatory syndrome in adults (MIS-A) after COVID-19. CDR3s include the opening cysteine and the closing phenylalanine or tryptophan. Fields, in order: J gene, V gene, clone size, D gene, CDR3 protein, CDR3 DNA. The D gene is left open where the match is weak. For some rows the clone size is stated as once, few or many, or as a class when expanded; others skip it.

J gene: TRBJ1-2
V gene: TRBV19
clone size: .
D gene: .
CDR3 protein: CASTPRGQYYGYTF
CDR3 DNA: TGTGCCAGTACCCCTCGAGGACAGTACTATGGCTACACCTTC

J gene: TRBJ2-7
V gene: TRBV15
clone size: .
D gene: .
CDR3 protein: CATSTSLRTYEQYF
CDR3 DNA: TGTGCCACCAGCACCAGTCTTAGGACCTACGAGCAGTACTTC

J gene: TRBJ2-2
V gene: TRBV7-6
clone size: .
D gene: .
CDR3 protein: CASSPPPGLHGELFF
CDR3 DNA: TGTGCCAGCAGCCCCCCCCCAGGGTTACACGGGGAGCTGTTTTTT

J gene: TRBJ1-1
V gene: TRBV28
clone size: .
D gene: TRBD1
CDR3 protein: CASSLGQVPEAFF
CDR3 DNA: TGTGCCAGCAGTTTGGGACAGGTGCCTGAAGCTTTCTTT

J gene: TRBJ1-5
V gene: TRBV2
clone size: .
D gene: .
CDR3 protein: CASSHRGVKTQHF
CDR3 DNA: TGTGCCAGCAGCCACCGGGGGGTCAAGACCCAGCATTTT

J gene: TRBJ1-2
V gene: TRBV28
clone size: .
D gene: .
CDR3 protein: CASSLGQMIYGYTF
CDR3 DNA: TGTGCCAGCAGTTTAGGCCAGATGATCTATGGCTACACCTTC

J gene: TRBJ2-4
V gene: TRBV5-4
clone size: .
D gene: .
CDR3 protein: CASSFEFEDIQYF
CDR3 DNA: TGTGCCAGCAGCTTTGAGTTCGAGGACATTCAGTACTTC

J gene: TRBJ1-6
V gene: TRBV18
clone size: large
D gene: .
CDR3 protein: CASSATGRDSPLHF
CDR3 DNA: TGTGCCAGCTCTGCGACAGGTAGAGACTCACCCCTCCACTTT

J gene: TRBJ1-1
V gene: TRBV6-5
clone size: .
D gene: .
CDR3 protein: CASSFSGKEAFF
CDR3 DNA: TGTGCCAGCAGTTTCTCGGGAAAGGAAGCTTTCTTT

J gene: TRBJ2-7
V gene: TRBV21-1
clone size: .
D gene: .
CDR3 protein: CASSISQGGPTYEQYF
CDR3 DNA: TGTGCCAGCAGCATCTCACAGGGGGGACCTACCTACGAGCAGTACTTC

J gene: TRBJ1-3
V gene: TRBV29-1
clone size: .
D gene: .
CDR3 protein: CSVGREAGNTIYF
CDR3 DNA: TGCAGCGTTGGGAGGGAAGCTGGAAACACCATATATTTT

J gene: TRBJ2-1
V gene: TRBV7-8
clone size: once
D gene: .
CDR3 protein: CASRSSRAPTGEQFF
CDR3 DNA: TGTGCCAGCAGGTCTTCGCGGGCCCCTACAGGTGAGCAGTTCTTC

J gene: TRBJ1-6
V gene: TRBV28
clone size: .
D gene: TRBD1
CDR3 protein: CASSDRGNSPLHF
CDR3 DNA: TGTGCCAGCAGTGACAGGGGGAATTCACCCCTCCACTTT

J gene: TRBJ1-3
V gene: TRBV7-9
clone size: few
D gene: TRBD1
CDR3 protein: CASSPQGAGNTIYF
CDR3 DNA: TGTGCCAGCAGCCCACAGGGGGCTGGAAACACCATATATTTT

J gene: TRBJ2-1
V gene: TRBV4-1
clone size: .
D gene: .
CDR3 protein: CASSQGARPDEQFF
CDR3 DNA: TGCGCCAGCAGCCAAGGGGCGAGACCCGATGAGCAGTTCTTC

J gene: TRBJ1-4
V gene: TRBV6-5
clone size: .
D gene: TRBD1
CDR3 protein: CASSYARGPDNEKLFF
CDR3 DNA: TGTGCCAGCAGTTACGCCAGGGGGCCAGATAATGAAAAACTGTTTTTT

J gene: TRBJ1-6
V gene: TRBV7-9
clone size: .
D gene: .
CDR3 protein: CASSLVTEDNSPLHF
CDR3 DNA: TGTGCCAGCAGCTTAGTGACTGAAGATAATTCACCCCTCCACTTT

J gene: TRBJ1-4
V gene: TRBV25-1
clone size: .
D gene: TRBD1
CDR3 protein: CASQDRGNEKLFF
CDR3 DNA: TGTGCCAGCCAGGACAGGGGAAATGAAAAACTGTTTTTT

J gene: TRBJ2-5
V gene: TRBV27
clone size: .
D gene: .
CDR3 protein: CASSFGDMETQYF
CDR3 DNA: TGTGCCAGCAGTTTCGGGGATATGGAGACCCAGTACTTC

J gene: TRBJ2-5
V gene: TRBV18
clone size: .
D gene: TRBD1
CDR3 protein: CASSPPLGRGLGETQYF
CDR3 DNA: TGTGCCAGCTCACCACCCCTGGGCAGGGGGCTGGGGGAGACCCAGTACTTC

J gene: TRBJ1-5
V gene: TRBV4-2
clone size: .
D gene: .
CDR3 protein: CASSQDLLQPQHF
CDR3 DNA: TGTGCCAGCAGCCAAGATCTTCTTCAGCCCCAGCATTTT

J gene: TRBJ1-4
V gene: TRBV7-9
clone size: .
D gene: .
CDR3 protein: CASSRVGSEKLFF
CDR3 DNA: TGTGCCAGCAGCAGGGTGGGGAGTGAAAAACTGTTTTTT

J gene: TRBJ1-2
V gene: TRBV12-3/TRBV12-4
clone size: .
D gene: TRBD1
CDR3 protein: CATRTGPFGGYTF
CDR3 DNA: TGTGCCACCCGGACAGGCCCCTTTGGCGGCTACACCTTC

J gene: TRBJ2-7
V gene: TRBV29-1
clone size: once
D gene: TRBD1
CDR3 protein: CSVGDRGGYEQYF
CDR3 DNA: TGCAGCGTTGGGGACAGGGGAGGTTACGAGCAGTACTTC

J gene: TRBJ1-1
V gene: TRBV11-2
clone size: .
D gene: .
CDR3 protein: CASSRGGLGRGTEAFF
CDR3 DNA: TGTGCCAGCAGCCGAGGCGGCTTGGGGAGGGGGACTGAAGCTTTCTTT

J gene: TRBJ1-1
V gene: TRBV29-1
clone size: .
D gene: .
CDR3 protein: CSVDKKVTEAFF
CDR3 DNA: TGCAGCGTAGACAAAAAGGTGACTGAAGCTTTCTTT

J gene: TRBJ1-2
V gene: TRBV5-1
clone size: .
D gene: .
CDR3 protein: CASSLVDAMRGYTF
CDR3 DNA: TGCGCCAGCAGCTTGGTCGATGCAATGAGGGGCTACACCTTC

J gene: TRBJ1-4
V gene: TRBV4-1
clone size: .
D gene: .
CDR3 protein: CASSQEFPGREKLFF
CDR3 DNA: TGCGCCAGCAGCCAAGAGTTTCCGGGGAGGGAAAAACTGTTTTTT

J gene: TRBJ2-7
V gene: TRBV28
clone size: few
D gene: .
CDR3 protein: CASSLSTWGHGYF
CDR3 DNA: TGTGCCAGCAGTTTAAGTACCTGGGGGCACGGGTACTTC